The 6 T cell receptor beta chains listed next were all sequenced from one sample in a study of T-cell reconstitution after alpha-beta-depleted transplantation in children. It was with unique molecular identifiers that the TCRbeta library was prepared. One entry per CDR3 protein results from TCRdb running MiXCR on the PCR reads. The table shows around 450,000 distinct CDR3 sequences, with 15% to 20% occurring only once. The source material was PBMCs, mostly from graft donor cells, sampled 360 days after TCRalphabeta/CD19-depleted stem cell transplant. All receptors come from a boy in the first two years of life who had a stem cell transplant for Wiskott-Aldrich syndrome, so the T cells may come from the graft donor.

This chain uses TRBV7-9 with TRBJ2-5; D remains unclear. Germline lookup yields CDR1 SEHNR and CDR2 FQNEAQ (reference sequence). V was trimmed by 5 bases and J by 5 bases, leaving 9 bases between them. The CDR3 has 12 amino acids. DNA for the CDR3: TGTGCCAGCAGCGACCTCGATGAGACCCAGTACTTC. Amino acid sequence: CASSDLDETQYF.

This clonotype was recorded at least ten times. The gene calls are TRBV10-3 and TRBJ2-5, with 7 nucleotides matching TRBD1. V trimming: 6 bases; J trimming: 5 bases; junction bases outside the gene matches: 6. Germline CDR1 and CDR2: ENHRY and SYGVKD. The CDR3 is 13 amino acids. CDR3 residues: CAIRPGQMETQYF. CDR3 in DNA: TGTGCCATCAGACCGGGACAGATGGAGACCCAGTACTTC.

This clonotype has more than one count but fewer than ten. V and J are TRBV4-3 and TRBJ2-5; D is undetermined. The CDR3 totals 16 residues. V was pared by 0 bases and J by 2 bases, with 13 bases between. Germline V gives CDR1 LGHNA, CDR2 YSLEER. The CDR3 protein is CASSQDGLGGQETQYF. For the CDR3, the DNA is TGCGCCAGCAGCCAAGATGGGCTAGGTGGGCAAGAGACCCAGTACTTC.

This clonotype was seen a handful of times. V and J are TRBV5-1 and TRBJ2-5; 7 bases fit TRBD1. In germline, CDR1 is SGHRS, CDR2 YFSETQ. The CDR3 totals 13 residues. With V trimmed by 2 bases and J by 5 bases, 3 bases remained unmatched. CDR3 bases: TGCGCCAGCAGCTTCTACAGGGGTGAGACCCAGTACTTC. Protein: CASSFYRGETQYF.

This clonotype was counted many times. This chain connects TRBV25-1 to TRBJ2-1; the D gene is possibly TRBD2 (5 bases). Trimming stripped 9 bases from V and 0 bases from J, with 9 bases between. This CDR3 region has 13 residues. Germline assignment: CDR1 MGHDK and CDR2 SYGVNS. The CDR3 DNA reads TGTGCCAGTCGGGAAAGCTCCTACAATGAGCAGTTCTTC. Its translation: CASRESSYNEQFF.

The DNA for the CDR3 is TGTGCCAGCAGCTCTTACAGGGGGGGTCACAATGAGCAGTTCTTC. It specifies CASSSYRGGHNEQFF. The chain carries TRBV11-3 and TRBJ2-1; a possible D gene is TRBD1 (8 bases). CDR3 length equals 15 residues. Per the germline V gene, CDR1 is SGHNT and CDR2 is YENEEA. V lost 4 bases to trimming and J lost 5 bases, with 15 bases between them.